The rows below give T cell receptor beta chains drawn from one sample of a study of blood T cell repertoires in COVID-19. Generated by immunoSEQ multiplex PCR, the TCRdb table keeps only in-frame clones and is missing some. The table records some 40,000 clones, about 91% of them present only once. The sequenced sample was peripheral blood. Receptor source: a woman in her thirties in a cohort sampled during active COVID-19. CDR3s include the opening cysteine and the closing phenylalanine or tryptophan. The D gene is left open where the match is weak. Rows give clone size only sometimes, using once, few, many, or a class for an expanded clone.

V: TRBV5-4; size: .; length: 15; J: TRBJ2-1; D: TRBD2; DNA: TGTGCCAGCAGCCAAGCGGGCGGGAGGTACAATGAGCAGTTCTTC; CDR3: CASSQAGGRYNEQFF
V: TRBV27; size: .; length: 14; J: TRBJ1-2; D: TRBD1; DNA: TGTGCCAGCAGTTGGACAGGGGGCAGTTATGGCTACACCTTC; CDR3: CASSWTGGSYGYTF
V: TRBV5-1; size: .; length: 18; J: TRBJ1-1; D: .; DNA: TGCGCCAGCAGCCTAAATCCGGGAGGGGAGAATCCTAACACTGAAGCTTTCTTT; CDR3: CASSLNPGGENPNTEAFF
V: TRBV9; size: .; length: 16; J: TRBJ2-3; D: TRBD2; DNA: TGTGCCAGCAGCCCCCGGGGGGGGGATAGCACAGATACGCAGTATTTT; CDR3: CASSPRGGDSTDTQYF
V: TRBV28; size: .; length: 17; J: TRBJ2-1; D: .; DNA: TGTGCCAGCAGTTTAGGGCTGGGCGGGTTTTCCTACAATGAGCAGTTCTTC; CDR3: CASSLGLGGFSYNEQFF
V: TRBV4-3; size: once; length: 15; J: TRBJ1-1; D: .; DNA: TGCGCCAGCAGCCAAGATACACAGCCGAACACTGAAGCTTTCTTT; CDR3: CASSQDTQPNTEAFF
V: TRBV6-5; size: .; length: 13; J: TRBJ1-1; D: .; DNA: TGTGCCAGCAGTTACGGCCAGAACACTGAAGCTTTCTTT; CDR3: CASSYGQNTEAFF
V: TRBV7-9; size: .; length: 15; J: TRBJ1-1; D: TRBD1; DNA: TGTGCCAGCAGCGTTAGGAGAGGGGGCCGCACTGAAGCTTTCTTT; CDR3: CASSVRRGGRTEAFF
V: TRBV12-3/TRBV12-4; size: .; length: 13; J: TRBJ1-2; D: .; DNA: TGTGCCAGCAATCAGGGGCGCGCCTATGGCTACACCTTC; CDR3: CASNQGRAYGYTF
V: TRBV7-3; size: .; length: 14; J: TRBJ2-1; D: .; DNA: TGTGCCAGCAGCTCCCCCCTTGTAAACAATGAGCAGTTCTTC; CDR3: CASSSPLVNNEQFF
V: TRBV25-1; size: .; length: 15; J: TRBJ2-3; D: TRBD2; DNA: TGTGCCAGCAAAAAGAGCGGGAGTAACACAGATACGCAGTATTTT; CDR3: CASKKSGSNTDTQYF
V: TRBV30; size: .; length: 14; J: TRBJ2-5; D: TRBD2; DNA: TGTGCCTGGAGAACAGCGGGAGGTGGGGAGACCCAGTACTTC; CDR3: CAWRTAGGGETQYF
V: TRBV7-9; size: .; length: 15; J: TRBJ2-6; D: .; DNA: TGTGCCAGCAGCCCACAGAGATCTGGGGCCAACGTCCTGACTTTC; CDR3: CASSPQRSGANVLTF
V: TRBV2; size: .; length: 14; J: TRBJ1-1; D: TRBD1; DNA: TGTGCCAGCGTCAGACAGGGTTGGGACACTGAAGCTTTCTTT; CDR3: CASVRQGWDTEAFF
V: TRBV7-2; size: .; length: 15; J: TRBJ2-3; D: TRBD2; DNA: TGTGCCAGCAGCTTATCAGCGGGATACACAGATACGCAGTATTTT; CDR3: CASSLSAGYTDTQYF
V: TRBV24-1; size: .; length: 17; J: TRBJ2-2; D: TRBD1; DNA: TGTGCCACCAGTGATCATCACCGGACAGGGATAACCGGGGAGCTGTTTTTT; CDR3: CATSDHHRTGITGELFF
V: TRBV5-4; size: .; length: 13; J: TRBJ1-1; D: .; DNA: TGTGCCAGCAGCTTGTACGGGGGGACTGAAGCTTTCTTT; CDR3: CASSLYGGTEAFF
V: TRBV7-6; size: .; length: 18; J: TRBJ2-3; D: TRBD2; DNA: TGTGCCAGCACCCCGACTAGCGGGAGGGTTTTTCTCCCAGATACGCAGTATTTT; CDR3: CASTPTSGRVFLPDTQYF
V: TRBV6-6; size: .; length: 14; J: TRBJ2-5; D: .; DNA: TGTGCCAGCAGTTACAGGACCGGGGGAGAGACCCAGTACTTC; CDR3: CASSYRTGGETQYF
V: TRBV3-1/TRBV3-2; size: .; length: 18; J: TRBJ2-3; D: .; DNA: TGTGCCAGCAGCCAAGGGACTCGGACCTCAGAGGGCACAGATACGCAGTATTTT; CDR3: CASSQGTRTSEGTDTQYF
V: TRBV28; size: .; length: 17; J: TRBJ1-1; D: TRBD1; DNA: TGTGCCAGCAGTCTCTCCGTTACAGGGGCGGCGAACACTGAAGCTTTCTTT; CDR3: CASSLSVTGAANTEAFF
V: TRBV6-5; size: .; length: 14; J: TRBJ1-2; D: .; DNA: TGTGCCAGCAGCCCCTCCGGGGGGTTGGAGGGCTACACCTTC; CDR3: CASSPSGGLEGYTF
V: TRBV9; size: .; length: 15; J: TRBJ2-3; D: .; DNA: TGTGCCAGCAGCATCGAACTAACCCCCACAGATACGCAGTATTTT; CDR3: CASSIELTPTDTQYF
V: TRBV4-1; size: .; length: 12; J: TRBJ2-3; D: .; DNA: TGCGCCAGCAGCCCGGCACCCGGCCAGGAGTATTTT; CDR3: CASSPAPGQEYF
V: TRBV18; size: .; length: 17; J: TRBJ1-2; D: TRBD1; DNA: TGTGCCAGCTCACCAGAGGGGACAGGGGGCCCTAACTATGGCTACACCTTC; CDR3: CASSPEGTGGPNYGYTF
V: TRBV3-1/TRBV3-2; size: .; length: 17; J: TRBJ1-2; D: .; DNA: TGTGCCAGCAGCCCCTACAATGGGCAGGGTCGAGGCTATGGCTACACCTTC; CDR3: CASSPYNGQGRGYGYTF
V: TRBV3-1/TRBV3-2; size: .; length: 14; J: TRBJ2-2; D: .; DNA: TGTGCCAGCAGCCAGAGGGCAACCACCGGGGAGCTGTTTTTT; CDR3: CASSQRATTGELFF
V: TRBV3-1/TRBV3-2; size: .; length: 12; J: TRBJ2-7; D: .; DNA: TGTGCCAGCAGCCGAGGCGATGGGGAGCAGTACTTC; CDR3: CASSRGDGEQYF
V: TRBV5-6; size: .; length: 15; J: TRBJ1-1; D: .; DNA: TGTGCCAGCAGCTTGGACAGGGCAATGAACACTGAAGCTTTCTTT; CDR3: CASSLDRAMNTEAFF
V: TRBV18; size: .; length: 13; J: TRBJ2-7; D: TRBD2; DNA: TGTGCCAGCTCACAAAGGGAGGGGAGCGAGCAGTACTTC; CDR3: CASSQREGSEQYF
V: TRBV10-3; size: few; length: 13; J: TRBJ2-1; D: .; DNA: TGTGCCATCGCTGGGGAGTCCTACAATGAGCAGTTCTTC; CDR3: CAIAGESYNEQFF
V: TRBV10-3; size: .; length: 14; J: TRBJ2-2; D: .; DNA: TGTGCCGCTGAATCGGGTGTCCAGTCCGGGGAGCTGTTTTTT; CDR3: CAAESGVQSGELFF
V: TRBV28; size: .; length: 15; J: TRBJ1-3; D: .; DNA: TGTGCCAGCAGTCTACCTACAGGGTCTGGAAACACCATATATTTT; CDR3: CASSLPTGSGNTIYF
V: TRBV7-9; size: .; length: 19; J: TRBJ2-3; D: TRBD1; DNA: TGTGCCAGCAGCCCAACCGGGACAGGGAGAACTTCTAGCACAGATACGCAGTATTTT; CDR3: CASSPTGTGRTSSTDTQYF
V: TRBV25-1; size: .; length: 15; J: TRBJ1-3; D: .; DNA: TGTGCCAGCAGTGGCCTAGGGGACTCTGGAAACACCATATATTTT; CDR3: CASSGLGDSGNTIYF
V: TRBV10-1; size: few; length: 13; J: TRBJ2-7; D: .; DNA: TGCGCCAGCAGTGATGGGGGCCCCTACGAGCAGTACTTC; CDR3: CASSDGGPYEQYF
V: TRBV6-5; size: .; length: 15; J: TRBJ1-6; D: TRBD1; DNA: TGTGCCAGCAGGCCTAAAGGGACAGGGGGATCACCCCTCCACTTT; CDR3: CASRPKGTGGSPLHF
V: TRBV7-9; size: once; length: 17; J: TRBJ2-5; D: TRBD2; DNA: TGTGCCAGCAGCTCCGGACTAGCGGACCCCCGGGCGGAGACCCAGTACTTC; CDR3: CASSSGLADPRAETQYF
V: TRBV4-2; size: .; length: 16; J: TRBJ2-2; D: TRBD2; DNA: TGTGCCAGCAGCCCAGGGACTAGCGGTAACACCGGGGAGCTGTTTTTT; CDR3: CASSPGTSGNTGELFF
V: TRBV19; size: .; length: 14; J: TRBJ2-5; D: TRBD2; DNA: TGTGCCAGTAGATCGACTAGCGGGAGAGAGACCCAGTACTTC; CDR3: CASRSTSGRETQYF
V: TRBV7-9; size: .; length: 13; J: TRBJ2-1; D: .; DNA: TGTGCCAGCAGCTCCGGACTCAACAATGAGCAGTTCTTC; CDR3: CASSSGLNNEQFF
V: TRBV3-1/TRBV3-2; size: .; length: 15; J: TRBJ2-3; D: .; DNA: TGTGCCAGCAGCCCGGGTAGCGTGGTCACAGATACGCAGTATTTT; CDR3: CASSPGSVVTDTQYF
V: TRBV9; size: .; length: 16; J: TRBJ2-2; D: TRBD2; DNA: TGTGCCAGCAGCGACCGGGACTATCCTAGGACCGGGGAGCTGTTTTTT; CDR3: CASSDRDYPRTGELFF
V: TRBV6-6; size: .; length: 12; J: TRBJ1-5; D: .; DNA: TGTGCCAGCAGACACGGCAATCAGCCCCAGCATTTT; CDR3: CASRHGNQPQHF
V: TRBV6-2/TRBV6-3; size: .; length: 14; J: TRBJ2-2; D: .; DNA: TGTGCCAGCAGCCTCGCTGGGGGGACCGGGGAGCTGTTTTTT; CDR3: CASSLAGGTGELFF
V: TRBV19; size: few; length: 13; J: TRBJ2-7; D: .; DNA: TGTGCCAGTAGCCAACTAGTTCGGTACGAGCAGTACTTC; CDR3: CASSQLVRYEQYF
V: TRBV18; size: .; length: 15; J: TRBJ1-1; D: .; DNA: TGTGCCAGCTCACCGGGGTGGGGCATGAACACTGAAGCTTTCTTT; CDR3: CASSPGWGMNTEAFF
V: TRBV28; size: .; length: 18; J: TRBJ1-5; D: .; DNA: TGTGCCAGCAGTTCCCAAAACCCGCGGGGGAAGGGCAATCAGCCCCAGCATTTT; CDR3: CASSSQNPRGKGNQPQHF
V: TRBV28; size: .; length: 14; J: TRBJ2-5; D: TRBD1; DNA: TGTGCCAGCAGTTCAGGGACAGGACCCAAGACCCAGTACTTC; CDR3: CASSSGTGPKTQYF
V: TRBV2; size: .; length: 16; J: TRBJ2-3; D: .; DNA: TGTGCCAGCAGCGTCGCGGGACTTACTAGCACAGATACGCAGTATTTT; CDR3: CASSVAGLTSTDTQYF
V: TRBV28; size: .; length: 17; J: TRBJ1-5; D: TRBD1; DNA: TGTGCCAGCAGTTTACGGGGACAGGGAATCCTCAATCAGCCCCAGCATTTT; CDR3: CASSLRGQGILNQPQHF
V: TRBV13; size: .; length: 14; J: TRBJ2-7; D: TRBD2; DNA: TGTGCCAGCAGCTTTAGTCTAGCGGGATACGAGCAGTACTTC; CDR3: CASSFSLAGYEQYF